The clone carrying this T cell receptor (beta chain) has at least ten counts. Antigen specificity is unknown. The data belong to a study of CD8 T cells in ankylosing spondylitis. The V and J ends lost 5 bases and 3 bases, in that order; junction bases with no gene match: 5. The CDR3 runs to 13 residues. Germline V gene sequence: CDR1 SGHRS, CDR2 YFSETQ. Study-wide findings and caveats: Some motif variants had been reported before (in reactive arthritis synovial fluid and blood). A motif in TCR beta, a set of roughly 8 highly homologous variants, appeared characteristic of ankylosing spondylitis blood.

It was by quantitative 5'-RACE with molecular barcodes that TCR beta libraries were made. TCRdb redid the calling of the 5' RACE reads with MiXCR, one entry per CDR3 protein. The sample shows around 330,000 distinct CDR3 sequences, 9.5% to 13% of them seen only once. The sample taken for sequencing was blood, either unsorted or a sorted T cell fraction (not recorded which). This sequence originates from a female donor with ankylosing spondylitis or in good health (not recorded which). The rearrangement joins TRBV5-1 to TRBJ2-7, with 7 bases identical to TRBD1. CDR3 coding DNA: TGCGCCAGCAGGAAGGGGGCGGACTACGAGCAGTACTTC. Translating gives CASRKGADYEQYF.